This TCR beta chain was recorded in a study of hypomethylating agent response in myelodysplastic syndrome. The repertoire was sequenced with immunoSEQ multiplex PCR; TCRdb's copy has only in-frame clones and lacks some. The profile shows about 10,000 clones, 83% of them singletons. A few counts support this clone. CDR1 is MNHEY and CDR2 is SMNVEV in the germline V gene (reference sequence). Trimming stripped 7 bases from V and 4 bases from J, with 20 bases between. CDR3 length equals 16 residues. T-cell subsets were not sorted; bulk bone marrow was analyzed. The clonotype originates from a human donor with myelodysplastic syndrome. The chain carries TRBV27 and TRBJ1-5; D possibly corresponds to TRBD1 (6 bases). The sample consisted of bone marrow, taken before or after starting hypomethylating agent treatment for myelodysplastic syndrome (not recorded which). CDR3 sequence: CASKLGGLGRNQPQHF. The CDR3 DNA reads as TGTGCCAGCAAACTAGGGGGGCTCGGGAGAAATCAGCCCCAGCATTTT.